This T cell receptor (beta chain) is drawn from a study of shared clonotypes between healthy human individuals. Looking at the study overall: The people who gave samples were two women and a few men aged 18 to 49.

Adult donors, all healthy and HIV-negative, had no recent acute infections or vaccinations. The germline V and J ends were trimmed by 0 bases and 1 base, with 13 bases remaining between them. The CDR3 is 16 residues long. Germline V gives CDR1 SGHRS, CDR2 YFSETQ. The data were produced by immunoSEQ multiplex PCR, yet TCRdb's version contains in-frame clones alone and is incomplete. The repertoire consists of fewer than 600,000 clones, with 79% occurring once and the leading ten covering roughly 13%. This TCR derives from a woman aged 40 to 50 in good health. Some clones in this sample may be carry-over from other donors' samples. Material for sequencing was PBMCs. This chain links TRBV5-1 with TRBJ1-1; D perhaps matches TRBD1 (5 bases). As DNA, the CDR3 is TGCGCCAGCAGCTTGGCAGGGTCCCGGGGGAACACTGAAGCTTTCTTT. Its translation: CASSLAGSRGNTEAFF.